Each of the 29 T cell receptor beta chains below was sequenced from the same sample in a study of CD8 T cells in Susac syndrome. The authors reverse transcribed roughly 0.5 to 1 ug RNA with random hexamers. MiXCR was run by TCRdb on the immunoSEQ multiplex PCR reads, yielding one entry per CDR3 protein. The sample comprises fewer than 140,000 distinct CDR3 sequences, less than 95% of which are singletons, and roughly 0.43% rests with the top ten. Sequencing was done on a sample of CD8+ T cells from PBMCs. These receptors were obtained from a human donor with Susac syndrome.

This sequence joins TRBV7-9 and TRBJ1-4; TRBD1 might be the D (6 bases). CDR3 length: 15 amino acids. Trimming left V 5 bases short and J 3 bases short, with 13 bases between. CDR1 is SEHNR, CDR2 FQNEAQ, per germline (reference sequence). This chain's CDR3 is CASSARDTANEKLFF. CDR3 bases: TGTGCCAGCAGCGCCCGGGACACAGCTAATGAAAAACTGTTTTTT.

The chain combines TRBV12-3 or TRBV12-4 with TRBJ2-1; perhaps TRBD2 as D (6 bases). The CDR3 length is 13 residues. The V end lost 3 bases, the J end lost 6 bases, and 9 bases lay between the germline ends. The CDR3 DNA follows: TGTGCCAGCAGTTTTAGCGGAGCCAATGAGCAGTTCTTC. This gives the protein CASSFSGANEQFF.

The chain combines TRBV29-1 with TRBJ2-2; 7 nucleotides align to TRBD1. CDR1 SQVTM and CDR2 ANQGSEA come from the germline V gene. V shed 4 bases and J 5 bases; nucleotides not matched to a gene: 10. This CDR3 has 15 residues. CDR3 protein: CSVVTRDRETGELFF. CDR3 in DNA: TGCAGCGTTGTTACCCGGGACAGAGAGACCGGGGAGCTGTTTTTT.

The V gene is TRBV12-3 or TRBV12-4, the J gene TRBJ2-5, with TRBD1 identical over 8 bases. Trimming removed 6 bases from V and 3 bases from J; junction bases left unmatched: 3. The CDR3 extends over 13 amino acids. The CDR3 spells CASRTGEEETQYF. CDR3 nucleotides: TGTGCCAGCAGGACAGGGGAGGAAGAGACCCAGTACTTC.

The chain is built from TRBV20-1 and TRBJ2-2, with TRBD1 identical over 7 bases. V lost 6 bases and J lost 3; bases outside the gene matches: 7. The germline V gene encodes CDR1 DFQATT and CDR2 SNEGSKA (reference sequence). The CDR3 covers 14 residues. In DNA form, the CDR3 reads TGCAGTGCCCGAGGGGGCAGGGACACCGGGGAGCTGTTTTTT. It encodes CSARGGRDTGELFF.

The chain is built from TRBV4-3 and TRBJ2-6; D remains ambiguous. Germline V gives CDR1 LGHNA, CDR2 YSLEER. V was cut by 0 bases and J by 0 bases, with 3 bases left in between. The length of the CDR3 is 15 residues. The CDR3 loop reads CASSQDSSGANVLTF. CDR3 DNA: TGCGCCAGCAGCCAAGACAGCTCTGGGGCCAACGTCCTGACTTTC.

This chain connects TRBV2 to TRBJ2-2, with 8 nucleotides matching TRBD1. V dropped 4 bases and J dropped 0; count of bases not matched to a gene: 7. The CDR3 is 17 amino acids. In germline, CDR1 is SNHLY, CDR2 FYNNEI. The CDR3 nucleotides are TGTGCCAGCAGTGCTATTGGGACAGGAGCGAACACCGGGGAGCTGTTTTTT. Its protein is CASSAIGTGANTGELFF.

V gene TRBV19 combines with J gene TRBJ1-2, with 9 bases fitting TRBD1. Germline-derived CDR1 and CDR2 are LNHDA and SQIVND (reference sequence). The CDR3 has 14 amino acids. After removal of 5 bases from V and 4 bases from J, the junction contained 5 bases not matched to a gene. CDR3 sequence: CASSPGQGGYGYTF. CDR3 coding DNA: TGTGCCAGTAGTCCGGGACAGGGCGGCTATGGCTACACCTTC.

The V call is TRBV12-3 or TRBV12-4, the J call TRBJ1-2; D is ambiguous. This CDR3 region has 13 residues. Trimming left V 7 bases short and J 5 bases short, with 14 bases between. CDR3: CASTPGLAYGYTF. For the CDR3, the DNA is TGTGCCAGCACCCCCGGTTTAGCGTATGGCTACACCTTC.

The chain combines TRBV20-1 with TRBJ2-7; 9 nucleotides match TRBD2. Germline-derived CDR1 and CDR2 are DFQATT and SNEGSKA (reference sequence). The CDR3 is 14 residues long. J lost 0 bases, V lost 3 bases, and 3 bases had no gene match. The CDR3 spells CSARASGDSYEQYF. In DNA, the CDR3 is TGCAGTGCTAGGGCTAGCGGGGACTCCTACGAGCAGTACTTC.

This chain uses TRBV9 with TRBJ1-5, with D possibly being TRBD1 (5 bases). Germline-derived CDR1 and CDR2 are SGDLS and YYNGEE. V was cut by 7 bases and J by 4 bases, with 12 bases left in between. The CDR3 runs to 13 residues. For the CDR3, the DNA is TGTGCCAGCGGAGGGGACGGTAATCAGCCCCAGCATTTT. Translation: CASGGDGNQPQHF.

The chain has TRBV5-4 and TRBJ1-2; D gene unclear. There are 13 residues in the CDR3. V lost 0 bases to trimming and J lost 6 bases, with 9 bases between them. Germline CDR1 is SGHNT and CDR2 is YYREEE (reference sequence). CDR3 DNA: TGTGCCAGCAGCTTGGAATCCGGGGATGGCTACACCTTC. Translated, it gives CASSLESGDGYTF.

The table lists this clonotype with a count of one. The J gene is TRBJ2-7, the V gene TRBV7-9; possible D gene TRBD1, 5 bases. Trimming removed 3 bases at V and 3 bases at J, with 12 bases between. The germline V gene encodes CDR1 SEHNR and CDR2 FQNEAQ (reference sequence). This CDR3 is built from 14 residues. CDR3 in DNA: TGTGCCAGCAGCTTCTCAGGGCCCAACTACGAGCAGTACTTC. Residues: CASSFSGPNYEQYF.

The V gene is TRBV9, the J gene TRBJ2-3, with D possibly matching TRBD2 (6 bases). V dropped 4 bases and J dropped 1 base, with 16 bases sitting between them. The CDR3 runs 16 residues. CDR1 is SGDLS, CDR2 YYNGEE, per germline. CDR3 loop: CASSSWGDQGTDTQYF. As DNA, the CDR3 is TGTGCCAGCAGCTCCTGGGGGGATCAGGGCACAGATACGCAGTATTTT. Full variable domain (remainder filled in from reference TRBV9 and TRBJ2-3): DSGVTQTPKHLITATGQRVTLRCSPRSGDLSVYWYQQSLDQGLQFLIQYYNGEERAKGNILERFSAQQFPDLHSELNLSSLELGDSALYFCASSSWGDQGTDTQYFGPGTRLTVL.

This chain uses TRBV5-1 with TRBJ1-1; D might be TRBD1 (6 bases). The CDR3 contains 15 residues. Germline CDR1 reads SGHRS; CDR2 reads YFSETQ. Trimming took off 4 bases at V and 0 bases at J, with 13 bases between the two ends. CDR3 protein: CASSDSQGMNTEAFF. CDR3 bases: TGCGCCAGCAGCGATAGCCAGGGGATGAACACTGAAGCTTTCTTT.

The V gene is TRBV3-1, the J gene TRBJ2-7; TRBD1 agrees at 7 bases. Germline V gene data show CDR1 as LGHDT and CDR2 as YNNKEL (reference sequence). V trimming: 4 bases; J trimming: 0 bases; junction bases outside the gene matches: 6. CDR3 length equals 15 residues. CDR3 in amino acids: CASSLRTGLSYEQYF. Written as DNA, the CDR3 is TGTGCCAGCAGCCTGCGGACAGGACTCTCCTACGAGCAGTACTTC.

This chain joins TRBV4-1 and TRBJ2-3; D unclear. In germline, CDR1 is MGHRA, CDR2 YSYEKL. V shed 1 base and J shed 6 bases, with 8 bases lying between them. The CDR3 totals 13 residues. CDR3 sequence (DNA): TGCGCCAGCAGCCAAGCATTGGGGGATACGCAGTATTTT. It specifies CASSQALGDTQYF.

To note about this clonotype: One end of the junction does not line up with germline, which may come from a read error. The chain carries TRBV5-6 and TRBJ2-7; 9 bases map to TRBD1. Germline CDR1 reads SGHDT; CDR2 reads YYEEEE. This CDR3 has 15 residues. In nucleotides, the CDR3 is TGTGCCAGCAGCTTGGAGGGACAGGGCTCCTCCGAGCAGTACTTC. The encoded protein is CASSLEGQGSSEQYF.

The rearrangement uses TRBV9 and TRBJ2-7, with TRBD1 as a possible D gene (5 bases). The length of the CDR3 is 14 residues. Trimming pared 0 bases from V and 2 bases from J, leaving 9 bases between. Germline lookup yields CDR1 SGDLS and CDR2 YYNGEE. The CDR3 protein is CASSVGGHTYEQYF. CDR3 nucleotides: TGTGCCAGCAGCGTAGGAGGACATACCTACGAGCAGTACTTC.

Here the CDR3 DNA reads TGTGCCAGCAGCCAAGGGGTGGGGGCGAACACCGGGGAGCTGTTTTTT. It translates to CASSQGVGANTGELFF. The chain recombines TRBV4-2 with TRBJ2-2, with D possibly being TRBD1 or TRBD2 (5 bases each). Germline assignment: CDR1 LGHNA and CDR2 YNFKEQ. CDR3 length: 16 amino acids. The V gene lost 1 base and the J gene lost 0 bases, with 9 bases spanning the gap.

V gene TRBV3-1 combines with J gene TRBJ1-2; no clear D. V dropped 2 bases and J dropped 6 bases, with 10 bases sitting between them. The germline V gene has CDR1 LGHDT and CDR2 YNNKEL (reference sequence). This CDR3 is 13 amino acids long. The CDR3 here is CASSQTGTNGYTF. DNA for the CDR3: TGTGCCAGCAGCCAAACTGGAACAAATGGCTACACCTTC.

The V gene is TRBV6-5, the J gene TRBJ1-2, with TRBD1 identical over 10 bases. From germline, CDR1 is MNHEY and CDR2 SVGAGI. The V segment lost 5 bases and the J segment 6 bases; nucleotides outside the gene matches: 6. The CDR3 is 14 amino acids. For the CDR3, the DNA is TGTGCCAGCAGTCGGGACAGGGGCGTCGATGGCTACACCTTC. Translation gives CASSRDRGVDGYTF.

In DNA, the CDR3 is TGCAGTGCTAGCCTCGACAGTGACTACGAGCAGTACTTC. It specifies CSASLDSDYEQYF. The chain recombines TRBV20-1 with TRBJ2-7; possible D gene TRBD1, 5 bases. There are 13 residues in the CDR3. CDR1 is DFQATT and CDR2 is SNEGSKA in the germline V gene (reference sequence). The germline V and J ends were trimmed by 3 bases and 3 bases, with 12 bases remaining between them.

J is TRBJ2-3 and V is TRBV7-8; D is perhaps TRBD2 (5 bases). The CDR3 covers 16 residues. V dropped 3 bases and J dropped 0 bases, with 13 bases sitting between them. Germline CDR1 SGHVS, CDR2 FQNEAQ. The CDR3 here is CASSFSFGLSTDTQYF. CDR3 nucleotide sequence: TGTGCCAGCAGCTTTTCCTTCGGACTTAGCACAGATACGCAGTATTTT.

Here the CDR3 reads CASSYIRSASADSPLHF. Written as DNA, the CDR3 is TGTGCCAGCAGTTACATCCGAAGTGCGTCCGCGGATTCACCCCTCCACTTT. The V call is TRBV6-2 or TRBV6-3, the J call TRBJ1-6; D not certain. Germline V CDR1 and CDR2: MNHEY, SVGEGT. V lost 2 bases to trimming and J lost 8 bases, with 19 bases between them. The CDR3 loop spans 17 amino acids.

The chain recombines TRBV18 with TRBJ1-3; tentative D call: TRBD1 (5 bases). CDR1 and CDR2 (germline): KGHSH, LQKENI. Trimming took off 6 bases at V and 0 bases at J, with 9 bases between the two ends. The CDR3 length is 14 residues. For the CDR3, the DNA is TGTGCCAGCTCCGGGGACGGCTCTGGAAACACCATATATTTT. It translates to CASSGDGSGNTIYF.

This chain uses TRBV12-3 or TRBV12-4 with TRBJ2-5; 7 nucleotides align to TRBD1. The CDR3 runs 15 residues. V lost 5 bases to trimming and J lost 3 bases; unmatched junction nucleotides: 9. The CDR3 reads CASSPRDRGEETQYF. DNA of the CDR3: TGTGCCAGCAGTCCCCGGGACAGAGGGGAAGAGACCCAGTACTTC.

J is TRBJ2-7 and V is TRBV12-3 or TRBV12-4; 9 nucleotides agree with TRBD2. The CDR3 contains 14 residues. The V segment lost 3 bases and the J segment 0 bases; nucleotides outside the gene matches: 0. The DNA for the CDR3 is TGTGCCAGCAGTTTGCGGGGGGGCTCCTACGAGCAGTACTTC. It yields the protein CASSLRGGSYEQYF.

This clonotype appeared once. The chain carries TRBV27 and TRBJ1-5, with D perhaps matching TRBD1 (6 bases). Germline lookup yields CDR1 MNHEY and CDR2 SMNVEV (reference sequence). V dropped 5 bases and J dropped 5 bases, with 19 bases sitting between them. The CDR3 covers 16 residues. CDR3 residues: CASSPWTSQGDQPQHF. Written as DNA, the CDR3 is TGTGCCAGCAGTCCATGGACTTCACAGGGAGATCAGCCCCAGCATTTT.